This TCR beta chain was recovered during a study of blood T cell repertoires in COVID-19. Whole-study context: COVID-19 samples from acute and convalescent phases originated in the United States, Italy and Spain.

This CDR3 is 17 amino acids long. Germline V gives CDR1 SGHDT, CDR2 YYEEEE. V was clipped by 0 bases and J by 2 bases; unmatched bases: 5. Original processing notes: Amplification from reference gene primers served as the basis for estimated nucleated cell counts. Sequencing was performed with immunoSEQ multiplex PCR; in TCRdb, only in-frame clones are kept and a portion is missing. That table is the source of V, J and clone size, and D and trimming were worked out from the DNA. The sample carries about 370,000 clones, 75% to 90% recorded once. Allocation to cohorts depended on clinical history reported by the participants.

This chain uses TRBV5-6 with TRBJ1-5; 10 bases are shared with TRBD1. Sample: PBMCs or T cells enriched from blood (not recorded which). The sequence was collected from a man aged 18 to 29 who had recovered from COVID-19. The CDR3 region has the DNA TGTGCCAGCAGCTTGGGTGCCGGGACAGGGGGCAATCAGCCCCAGCATTTT. Its translation is CASSLGAGTGGNQPQHF.